This TCR beta chain emerged from a study of cytomegalovirus exposure and HLA in healthy donors. The PCR made use of 60 Vbeta and 13 Jbeta primers. Data came from immunoSEQ multiplex PCR; TCRdb stores just in-frame clones and leaves some out. The table has roughly 100,000 clones, roughly a tenth seen once. This clone has only a few counts. This CDR3 has 13 amino acids. Germline lookup yields CDR1 MDHEN and CDR2 SYDVKM. V was trimmed by 7 bases and J by 2 bases, leaving 11 bases between them. This chain links TRBV28 with TRBJ2-5; D gene uncertain. The sample was PBMCs. This clonotype was obtained from a man aged 45 to 65 in good health and CMV-seropositive. CDR3 nucleotides: TGTGCCAGCACCCAGATTGATCAAGAGACCCAGTACTTC. Its protein product is CASTQIDQETQYF. The whole variable domain, filled in from reference TRBV28 and TRBJ2-5, reads DVKVTQSSRYLVKRTGEKVFLECVQDMDHENMFWYRQDPGLGLRLIYFSYDVKMKEKGDIPEGYSVSREKKERFSLILESASTNQTSMYLCASTQIDQETQYFGPGTRLLVL.